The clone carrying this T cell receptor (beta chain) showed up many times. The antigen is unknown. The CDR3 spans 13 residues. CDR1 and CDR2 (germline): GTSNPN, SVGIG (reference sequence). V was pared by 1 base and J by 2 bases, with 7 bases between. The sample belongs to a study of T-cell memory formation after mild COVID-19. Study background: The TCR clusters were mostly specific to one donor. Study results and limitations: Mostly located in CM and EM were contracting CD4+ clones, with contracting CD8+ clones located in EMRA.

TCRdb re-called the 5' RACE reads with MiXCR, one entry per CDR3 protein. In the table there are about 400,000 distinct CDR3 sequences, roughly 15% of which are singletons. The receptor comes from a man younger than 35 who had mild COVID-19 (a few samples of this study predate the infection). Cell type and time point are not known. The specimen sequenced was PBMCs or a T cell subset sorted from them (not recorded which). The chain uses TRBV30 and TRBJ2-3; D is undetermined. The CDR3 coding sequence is TGTGCCTGGAGTGGGGGAAACACAGATACGCAGTATTTT. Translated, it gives CAWSGGNTDTQYF. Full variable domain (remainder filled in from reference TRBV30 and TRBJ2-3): SQTIHQWPATLVQPVGSPLSLECTVEGTSNPNLYWYRQAAGRGLQLLFYSVGIGQISSEVPQNLSASRPQDRQFILSSKKLLLSDSGFYLCAWSGGNTDTQYFGPGTRLTVL.